Listed here are 31 T cell receptor beta chains from one sample, sequenced in a study of blood T cells in healthy people across ages. Using a J-beta primer mix together with a sample-barcoded 5' primer, a second PCR was run for about 6 to 11 cycles. A single record per CDR3 protein comes from TCRdb applying MiXCR to the 5' RACE reads. This repertoire shows roughly 1,000,000 distinct CDR3 sequences, approximately 25% found once; its top ten account for around 0.75%. These data also formed part of another study, on T cells of mothers and their children.

Sequenced material: blood. Receptors originate from a girl aged 2-10 years in good health.

V and J are TRBV9 and TRBJ2-3; 10 bases are shared with TRBD1. V lost 3 bases to trimming and J lost 4 bases; unmatched junction nucleotides: 8. This CDR3 has 16 residues. The germline gives CDR1 SGDLS, CDR2 YYNGEE. The chain's CDR3 is CASSAWGQGMADTQYF. CDR3 coding DNA: TGTGCCAGCAGCGCCTGGGGACAGGGGATGGCAGATACGCAGTATTTT.

The chain employs TRBV20-1 and TRBJ2-5; D is unresolved. Per the germline V gene, CDR1 is DFQATT and CDR2 is SNEGSKA (reference sequence). The V and J ends lost 3 bases and 8 bases respectively, with 10 bases between them. CDR3 length: 11 amino acids. The CDR3 DNA follows: TGCAGTGCTAGGGCTACTGGAACCCAGTACTTC. Translation gives CSARATGTQYF.

This chain connects TRBV12-3 or TRBV12-4 to TRBJ2-5; maybe TRBD1 (6 bases). With 6 bases removed from V and 1 base from J, the gap between germline ends came to 12 bases. The CDR3 loop spans 14 amino acids. The CDR3 DNA is TGTGCCAGCAGCGCCCAACAGGGCCAAGAGACCCAGTACTTC. Its translation is CASSAQQGQETQYF.

This clonotype appeared once. The chain employs TRBV5-1 and TRBJ2-2; D perhaps matches TRBD1 (6 bases). The CDR3 covers 15 residues. Germline-derived CDR1 and CDR2 are SGHRS and YFSETQ. Trimming removed 3 bases at V and 2 bases at J, with 11 bases between. The CDR3 coding sequence is TGCGCCAGCAGCTCAGGACAGAGCAACACCGGGGAGCTGTTTTTT. It translates to CASSSGQSNTGELFF. Complete variable domain (other parts from reference TRBV5-1 and TRBJ2-2): KAGVTQTPRYLIKTRGQQVTLSCSPISGHRSVSWYQQTPGQGLQFLFEYFSETQRNKGNFPGRFSGRQFSNSRSEMNVSTLELGDSALYLCASSSGQSNTGELFFGEGSRLTVL.

The CDR3 sequence: CSVRLAQDYNEQFF. The CDR3 nucleotides read TGCAGCGTCCGACTAGCACAAGATTACAATGAGCAGTTCTTC. This chain joins TRBV29-1 and TRBJ2-1; 7 bases are shared with TRBD2. V was pared by 6 bases and J by 4 bases, with 9 bases of the junction left unmatched. Germline V gene data show CDR1 as SQVTM and CDR2 as ANQGSEA. This CDR3 comprises 14 residues.

The chain links TRBV7-9 to TRBJ2-1, with D maybe TRBD2 (6 bases). The DNA end is more similar to TRBJ2-7, so the J call may be wrong. The CDR3 loop spans 15 amino acids. Per germline, CDR1 SEHNR and CDR2 FQNEAQ (reference sequence). CDR3 bases: TGTGCCAGCAGCCCCTCGGGACTGAGAGACTACGAGCAGTACTTC. It encodes CASSPSGLRDYEQYF.

The genes are TRBV7-2 and TRBJ2-1; D gene ambiguous. This CDR3 region has 8 residues. The V gene's germline CDR1 is SGHTA and CDR2 FQGNSA. Trimming stripped 5 bases from V and 14 bases from J, with 4 bases between. CDR3 residues: CASSEKFF. DNA of the CDR3: TGTGCCAGCAGCGAGAAGTTCTTC.

Comments on this clonotype: One end of the junction fails to match germline, which may point to a read error. The chain has TRBV7-7 and TRBJ2-1; unclear D gene. CDR1 is SSHAT, CDR2 FNYEAQ, per germline (reference sequence). This CDR3 contains 13 residues. In DNA form, the CDR3 reads TGTGCTAGCAGCTTAAACGGATACAATGAGCAGTTCTTC. It specifies CASSLNGYNEQFF.

The V and J genes are TRBV7-9 and TRBJ2-1; 7 bases are a match to TRBD1. Losses at the gene ends were 3 bases for V and 0 bases for J; bases not matched to a gene: 8. The CDR3 spans 17 residues. CDR1 and CDR2 (germline): SEHNR, FQNEAQ (reference sequence). CDR3 nucleotides: TGTGCCAGCAGCTTGGGACAGAGCTTACCCTCCTACAATGAGCAGTTCTTC. Amino acids: CASSLGQSLPSYNEQFF.

The chain recombines TRBV20-1 with TRBJ2-1; 11 bases match TRBD2. V shed 1 base, J shed 0 bases, and the junction held 5 bases outside the gene matches. CDR3 length: 17 amino acids. Per germline, CDR1 DFQATT and CDR2 SNEGSKA (reference sequence). The CDR3 nucleotides are TGCAGTGCTAGAGGGCCTAGCGGGGGGAGCTCCTACAATGAGCAGTTCTTC. This sequence encodes CSARGPSGGSSYNEQFF.

The chain has TRBV5-1 and TRBJ2-5, with 13 bases matching TRBD2. The V gene end was trimmed by 0 bases and the J gene end by 5 bases; junction bases not matched to a gene: 10. The CDR3 length is 18 residues. From germline, CDR1 is SGHRS and CDR2 YFSETQ. CDR3 in DNA: TGCGCCAGCAGCTTGGCCGCCTGGACTAGCGGGGGTGGGGAGACCCAGTACTTC. Its translation: CASSLAAWTSGGGETQYF.

This chain joins TRBV12-3 or TRBV12-4 and TRBJ2-5, with D possibly matching TRBD1 (5 bases). The CDR3 is 15 residues long. The ends were cut back, 6 bases at V and 5 bases at J, with 19 bases in the middle. The CDR3 sequence: CASRPSFRVDETQYF. The CDR3 DNA reads TGTGCCAGCAGACCATCATTCAGGGTCGACGAGACCCAGTACTTC.

The chain joins TRBV20-1 to TRBJ2-6; D call uncertain. CDR1 is DFQATT and CDR2 is SNEGSKA in the germline V gene (reference sequence). CDR3 size: 18 residues. The V and J ends lost 3 bases and 0 bases respectively, with 18 bases between them. CDR3: CSARGLGLLSSGANVLTF. In DNA form, the CDR3 reads TGCAGTGCTAGGGGGTTAGGTTTGCTATCCTCTGGGGCCAACGTCCTGACTTTC.

V gene TRBV10-3 combines with J gene TRBJ1-1; the D is unclear. This CDR3 has 15 residues. V was clipped by 0 bases and J by 1 base, with 9 bases between them. Germline CDR1 reads ENHRY; CDR2 reads SYGVKD. The CDR3 coding sequence is TGTGCCATCAGTGAGTCAGGCAACTCGAACACTGAAGCTTTCTTT. Protein sequence: CAISESGNSNTEAFF.

This clonotype was recorded a few times. V is TRBV27 and J is TRBJ1-4; D is unclear. From germline, CDR1 is MNHEY and CDR2 SMNVEV (reference sequence). The length of the CDR3 is 15 residues. The V gene lost 3 bases and the J gene lost 6 bases, with 14 bases spanning the gap. The CDR3 bases are TGTGCCAGCAGTTTGAGCGGGCGGAGTGATGAAAAACTGTTTTTT. Amino acid sequence: CASSLSGRSDEKLFF.

The rearrangement uses TRBV25-1 and TRBJ1-1; D remains ambiguous. V lost 6 bases to trimming and J lost 1 base, with 6 bases between them. This CDR3 contains 12 residues. The germline V gene encodes CDR1 MGHDK and CDR2 SYGVNS. Here the CDR3 reads CASRTQNTEAFF. The CDR3, as DNA: TGTGCCAGCAGGACACAGAACACTGAAGCTTTCTTT.

In its sample, this clonotype was seen a few times. The chain is built from TRBV20-1 and TRBJ2-5; TRBD2 matches at 13 bases. Near its end, the DNA agrees better with TRBJ2-1, so the J call may be wrong. CDR1 DFQATT and CDR2 SNEGSKA come from the germline V gene (reference sequence). CDR3 length: 14 amino acids. The CDR3 protein is CSATTSGRGNEQFF. The CDR3, as DNA: TGCAGTGCCACCACTAGCGGGAGGGGCAATGAGCAGTTCTTC.

This clonotype came up a few times. J is TRBJ1-1 and V is TRBV25-1, with D hard to call. This CDR3 has 12 residues. Germline V CDR1 and CDR2: MGHDK, SYGVNS. V was clipped by 1 base and J by 7 bases, with 7 bases between them. The CDR3 coding sequence is TGTGCCAGCAGTGAATTTGGGCATGAAGCTTTCTTT. Protein product: CASSEFGHEAFF.

V is TRBV2 and J is TRBJ2-5, with D unclear. The germline V gene has CDR1 SNHLY and CDR2 FYNNEI. Trimming shortened V by 8 bases and J by 11 bases, and 21 bases separated the two germline ends. The CDR3 covers 13 residues. The DNA for the CDR3 is TGTGCCAGCCTTAGTGGGTCTGACTCCGGGCAGTACTTC. As protein: CASLSGSDSGQYF.

The J gene is TRBJ1-1, the V gene TRBV28, with D unresolved. The CDR3 is made up of 14 amino acids. Deletions cut 4 bases from V and 4 bases from J, with 13 bases between. Germline V gene lookup returns CDR1 MDHEN and CDR2 SYDVKM. DNA for the CDR3: TGTGCCAGCAGTTACCCTGGACGGATCACTGAAGCTTTCTTT. Protein: CASSYPGRITEAFF. Complete variable domain (other parts from reference TRBV28 and TRBJ1-1): DVKVTQSSRYLVKRTGEKVFLECVQDMDHENMFWYRQDPGLGLRLIYFSYDVKMKEKGDIPEGYSVSREKKERFSLILESASTNQTSMYLCASSYPGRITEAFFGQGTRLTVV.

The CDR3 coding sequence is TGTGCCAGCAGCCAAGACAGAGGAGTCCAGGGCCACAATGAGCAGTTCTTC. Its translation: CASSQDRGVQGHNEQFF. The J gene is TRBJ2-1, the V gene TRBV4-2; perhaps TRBD1 as D (5 bases). The CDR3 length is 17 residues. Per germline, CDR1 LGHNA and CDR2 YNFKEQ. The V end lost 0 bases, the J end lost 5 bases, and 17 bases lay between the germline ends.

This clonotype has just a few counts. The V and J genes are TRBV10-3 and TRBJ2-7, with 8 bases fitting TRBD1. This CDR3 comprises 12 residues. The trim removed 10 bases at V and 2 bases at J, leaving 4 bases unmatched. CDR1 is ENHRY, CDR2 SYGVKD, per germline. Here the CDR3 reads CANGQGAYEQYF. The CDR3, as DNA: TGTGCCAACGGACAGGGAGCCTACGAGCAGTACTTC.

This clonotype was found a few times. The V call is TRBV24-1, the J call TRBJ2-2, with D uncertain. The CDR3 sequence is 13 residues long. The germline V gene encodes CDR1 KGHDR and CDR2 SFDVKD. Trimming left V 7 bases short and J 3 bases short, with 8 bases between. The CDR3: CATRGFDTGELFF. CDR3 nucleotide sequence: TGTGCCACCAGGGGATTTGACACCGGGGAGCTGTTTTTT.

This clonotype was detected a few times. This chain joins TRBV12-3 or TRBV12-4 and TRBJ2-5; D is unclear. There are 12 residues in the CDR3. Trimming took off 2 bases at V and 4 bases at J, with 5 bases between the two ends. The CDR3: CASSLIIETQYF. Written as DNA, the CDR3 is TGTGCCAGCAGTTTAATCATAGAGACCCAGTACTTC.

This clonotype was found a few times. This chain links TRBV12-3 or TRBV12-4 with TRBJ2-6, with D tentatively TRBD1 (6 bases). The length of the CDR3 is 16 residues. V was clipped by 6 bases and J by 0 bases, with 12 bases between them. CDR3 coding DNA: TGTGCCAGCAGCCCTGGACAGACCTCTGGGGCCAACGTCCTGACTTTC. Amino acid sequence: CASSPGQTSGANVLTF.

This sequence joins TRBV7-2 and TRBJ2-5; D possibly corresponds to TRBD1 (6 bases). Trimming left V 7 bases short and J 1 base short, with 16 bases between. Germline loops: CDR1 SGHTA, CDR2 FQGNSA. CDR3 length equals 15 residues. In nucleotides, the CDR3 is TGTGCCAGCACCCTTTTAGGGACACTCCAAGAGACCCAGTACTTC. It translates to CASTLLGTLQETQYF. The whole variable domain, remainder taken from reference TRBV7-2 and TRBJ2-5, is GAGVSQSPSNKVTEKGKDVELRCDPISGHTALYWYRQSLGQGLEFLIYFQGNSAPDKSGLPSDRFSAERTGGSVSTLTIQRTQQEDSAVYLCASTLLGTLQETQYFGPGTRLLVL.

In its sample, this clonotype was seen a few times. This chain uses TRBV7-3 with TRBJ1-1, with D unclear. Germline V gene sequence: CDR1 SGHTA, CDR2 FQGTGA. CDR3 length: 14 residues. Trimming removed 5 bases at V and 1 base at J, with 11 bases between. The CDR3 DNA reads as TGTGCCAGCAGCGCCCTGGGTGGGAACACTGAAGCTTTCTTT. It is translated as CASSALGGNTEAFF.

This clonotype was seen a few times. V is TRBV15 and J is TRBJ2-7; D is ambiguous. This CDR3 contains 15 residues. V gave up 4 bases and J gave up 6 bases, with 19 bases separating them. CDR1 LNHNV and CDR2 YYDKDF come from the germline V gene (reference sequence). The CDR3 DNA sequence: TGTGCCACCAGCACCAGACCCGTAAACGCCGGCGAGCAGTACTTC. Its translation: CATSTRPVNAGEQYF.

V usage is TRBV6-1 and J usage is TRBJ2-7, with 9 positions matching TRBD2. With 4 bases clipped from V and 3 bases from J, the junction kept 7 bases outside the gene matches. Germline assignment: CDR1 MNHNS and CDR2 SASEGT. The CDR3 is made up of 15 amino acids. The CDR3 bases are TGTGCCAGCAGTGGGATGTCTAGCGGGAACTACGAGCAGTACTTC. This translates into CASSGMSSGNYEQYF.

This clonotype was picked up a small number of times. The chain uses TRBV7-9 and TRBJ1-2; a weak D match, TRBD1 (5 bases). V was cut by 7 bases and J by 6 bases, with 15 bases left in between. This CDR3 has 13 amino acids. The germline V gene has CDR1 SEHNR and CDR2 FQNEAQ (reference sequence). The DNA of the CDR3 is TGTGCCAGCAACTCCCCGCAGGGAGATGGCTACACCTTC. Translation gives CASNSPQGDGYTF.

V gene TRBV29-1 combines with J gene TRBJ2-7, with 12 bases that match TRBD2. The better agreement between TRBJ2-1 and the DNA end casts doubt on the J call. Germline assignment: CDR1 SQVTM and CDR2 ANQGSEA. The CDR3 is 14 residues long. As DNA, the CDR3 is TGCAGCGTTGAACTAGCGGGGGGGACTGATGAGCAGTTCTTC. Its translation is CSVELAGGTDEQFF.